This T cell receptor beta chain originates from a study of early T cells in non-severe SARS-CoV-2 infection. The overall study: Sequenced material consisted of bulk RNA (from unsorted whole blood), and chains were unpaired.

The V gene lost 0 bases and the J gene lost 2 bases, with 7 bases spanning the gap. Germline V CDR1 and CDR2: SGHRS, YFSETQ. CDR3 size: 14 residues. Study results and limitations: Anti-spike CD8 responses were favored by VDJdb matching, which missed private and CD4 specificities.

The TCR library protocol was used to attach unique molecular identifiers. These identifiers were attached to individual cDNA molecules. TCRdb independently ran MiXCR on the 5' RACE reads; one entry per CDR3 protein. The data show tens of thousands of distinct CDR3 sequences, 4% to 4.5% seen once. This clonotype was counted ten times or more. Antigen unknown. The clonotype originates from an adult who was a healthcare worker with PCR-confirmed SARS-CoV-2 infection or an uninfected control (not recorded which). The rearrangement links TRBV5-1 to TRBJ2-3; D is ambiguous. Sequencing used whole blood. Here the CDR3 reads CASSLGTATDTQYF. The CDR3 DNA sequence: TGCGCCAGCAGCTTGGGGACCGCCACAGATACGCAGTATTTT.